These T cell receptor beta chains were read from a single sample in a study of technical replicates of blood from several donors. Sequencing used immunoSEQ multiplex PCR; TCRdb keeps in-frame clones, though not all of them. The data contain some 94,000 clones, about 96% of them singletons. The specimen sequenced was T cells isolated from PBMCs. The receptor source for this set is a human donor in good health. The CDR3 runs from the conserved cysteine through the conserved F or W. D genes are given only for firm matches. Where a row states a size, it is once, few, many or the class of an expanded clone; other rows omit it.

d_gene	v_gene	len	abundance	j_gene	CDR3nt	CDR3aa
-	TRBV14	15	-	TRBJ1-2	TGTGCCAGCAGCCAATTAACAGGAGATAACTATGGCTACACCTTC	CASSQLTGDNYGYTF
TRBD2	TRBV12-5	13	-	TRBJ2-7	TGTGCTAGTGGTTTCTCTAGCGGATACGAGCAGTACTTC	CASGFSSGYEQYF
TRBD2	TRBV9	15	-	TRBJ2-1	TGTGCCAGCAGCGCGACTAGCGGGGCCTACAATGAGCAGTTCTTC	CASSATSGAYNEQFF
-	TRBV7-9	16	-	TRBJ1-5	TGTGCCAGTTCAGATTCGAGGGGGTACGGCAATCAGCCCCAGCATTTT	CASSDSRGYGNQPQHF
TRBD2	TRBV29-1	15	-	TRBJ2-1	TGCAGCGTTGCCAAAGCGGGAGGGTCATTTTCTGAGCAGTTCTTC	CSVAKAGGSFSEQFF
-	TRBV30	11	-	TRBJ1-2	TGTGCCTGGAGTGTACAGTGGGGCTACACCTTC	CAWSVQWGYTF
-	TRBV6-5	15	once	TRBJ2-5	TGTGCCAGCAGCCAACAGGGAAGCGCTTTGGAGACCCAGTACTTC	CASSQQGSALETQYF
-	TRBV14	15	-	TRBJ2-7	TGTGCCAGCAGCCAAGATCCACCCCACACCTACGAGCAGTACTTC	CASSQDPPHTYEQYF
-	TRBV7-2	14	-	TRBJ2-5	TGTGCCAGCAGCCCCTCGGCAGGGCGGGAGACCCAGTACTTC	CASSPSAGRETQYF
-	TRBV7-2	13	-	TRBJ1-2	TGTGCCAGCAGCACCGGGTCCTTCTATGGCTACACCTTC	CASSTGSFYGYTF
-	TRBV5-4	12	once	TRBJ1-2	TGTGCCAGCATCGGGGGAAGCTATGGCTACACCTTC	CASIGGSYGYTF
TRBD2	TRBV27	16	once	TRBJ2-1	TGTGCTTCGGGGGGGACTAGCGGGAGTGGCTACAATGAGCAGTTCTTC	CASGGTSGSGYNEQFF
-	TRBV5-6	11	-	TRBJ2-5	TGTGCCAGCAGCTTCGCGGAGACCCAGTACTTC	CASSFAETQYF
-	TRBV7-3	13	-	TRBJ2-3	TGTGCCAGCAGCTGGGACTTCACAGATACGCAGTATTTT	CASSWDFTDTQYF
-	TRBV19	14	-	TRBJ1-5	TGTGCCAGTAGTTCGGGGGGAGGCAATCAGCCCCAGCATTTT	CASSSGGGNQPQHF
TRBD2	TRBV30	14	once	TRBJ2-7	TGTGCCTGGAGTCGCAGCGGGGCGAACTACGAGCAGTACTTC	CAWSRSGANYEQYF
TRBD1	TRBV9	14	-	TRBJ2-1	TGTGCCAGCAGCGAATGGACAGGGAGTAATGAGCAGTTCTTC	CASSEWTGSNEQFF
TRBD2	TRBV9	14	-	TRBJ2-7	TGTGCCAGCAGCGTGCGGGAGGGCCTCGGGGAGCAGTACTTC	CASSVREGLGEQYF
TRBD2	TRBV27	15	-	TRBJ2-3	TGTGCCAGCAGTTTTAGCGGGGCGTTCACAGATACGCAGTATTTT	CASSFSGAFTDTQYF
-	TRBV9	14	-	TRBJ2-4	TGTGCCAGCAGCGGATTCGGGGTCGGAAACATTCAGTACTTC	CASSGFGVGNIQYF
-	TRBV6-1	13	-	TRBJ2-7	TGTGCCAGCATCACGGACACCCTCTACGAGCAGTACTTC	CASITDTLYEQYF
TRBD1	TRBV7-7	15	-	TRBJ2-2	TGTGCCACCCGCGGACAGGGGGGTAACACCGGGGAGCTGTTTTTT	CATRGQGGNTGELFF
TRBD2	TRBV7-9	14	-	TRBJ2-2	TGTGCCAGCAGCTTGAGCGGGAGTCACGGGGAGCTGTTTTTT	CASSLSGSHGELFF
-	TRBV28	13	-	TRBJ2-7	TGTGCCAGCAGTTCTCGACTAGTAAGCGAGCAGTACTTC	CASSSRLVSEQYF
-	TRBV9	15	-	TRBJ2-1	TGTGCCAGCAGCGTAGACAGGACAGTGGTTAATGAGCAGTTCTTC	CASSVDRTVVNEQFF
-	TRBV7-9	12	-	TRBJ1-2	TGTGCCAGCGCAGGGGCGCCGTATGGCTACACCTTC	CASAGAPYGYTF
TRBD1	TRBV6-6	12	-	TRBJ1-1	TGTGCCAGCAGTTCTATAGGGGGCGAAGCTTTCTTT	CASSSIGGEAFF
-	TRBV19	15	-	TRBJ1-1	TGTGCCAGTAGTACAGGAGCAGGGGCGAACACTGAAGCTTTCTTT	CASSTGAGANTEAFF
-	TRBV25-1	14	-	TRBJ1-2	TGTGCCACCTCGCAGGGAACTTTTAACTATGGCTACACCTTC	CATSQGTFNYGYTF
-	TRBV27	13	-	TRBJ2-3	TGTGCCAGCAGTTTGGGCTTCACAGATACGCAGTATTTT	CASSLGFTDTQYF
TRBD1	TRBV28	14	-	TRBJ1-5	TGTGCCAGCAGTTTAACAGGGGTGATAGAGCCCCAGCATTTT	CASSLTGVIEPQHF
-	TRBV27	13	-	TRBJ1-1	TGTGCCAGCAGTTTAGCAGGATACACTGAAGCTTTCTTT	CASSLAGYTEAFF
-	TRBV9	11	-	TRBJ1-5	TGTGCCAGCAGCGACCCGGGGCCCCAGCATTTT	CASSDPGPQHF
-	TRBV29-1	13	-	TRBJ1-2	TGCAGCGTTGTTAGGCAGGGAGGCTATGGCTACACCTTC	CSVVRQGGYGYTF
TRBD1	TRBV11-3	14	-	TRBJ2-1	TGTGCCAGCAGCTTCAGGACAGGGGCAAATGAGCAGTTCTTC	CASSFRTGANEQFF
TRBD2	TRBV6-5	15	few	TRBJ2-1	TGTGCCAGCAAGAGGACTAGCGACTCCTACAATGAGCAGTTCTTC	CASKRTSDSYNEQFF
-	TRBV21-1	17	-	TRBJ1-1	TGTGCCAGCAGCCCCCGGGACAGGGGCTCCATGAACACTGAAGCTTTCTTT	CASSPRDRGSMNTEAFF
TRBD1	TRBV6-1	15	-	TRBJ2-7	TGTGCCAGCGAGCTCGGGACAGCCAGCTCCTACGAGCAGTACTTC	CASELGTASSYEQYF
-	TRBV19	15	once	TRBJ2-2	TGTGCCAGTACCCAACCGTTAACATACACCGGGGAGCTGTTTTTT	CASTQPLTYTGELFF
-	TRBV4-3	15	-	TRBJ2-2	TGCGCCAGCAGCCAAGCAGAGGGAAGAACCGGGGAGCTGTTTTTT	CASSQAEGRTGELFF
-	TRBV29-1	13	-	TRBJ2-7	TGCAGCGTTGAAACTCGTTTCTCCTACGAGCAGTACTTC	CSVETRFSYEQYF
-	TRBV11-2	15	-	TRBJ2-1	TGTGCCAGCAGCTTGGAGGGACCCCCCTACAATGAGCAGTTCTTC	CASSLEGPPYNEQFF
-	TRBV7-2	14	-	TRBJ2-7	TGTGCCAGCAGCACGGACAAGGGCACCTACGAGCAGTACTTC	CASSTDKGTYEQYF
-	TRBV9	13	-	TRBJ1-1	TGTGCCAGCAGCGAAGGGGGGAACACTGAAGCTTTCTTT	CASSEGGNTEAFF
-	TRBV19	11	-	TRBJ2-1	TGTGCCAGTAACAGCTACAATGAGCAGTTCTTC	CASNSYNEQFF
TRBD2	TRBV5-1	16	-	TRBJ2-7	TGCGCCAGCAGCTCCGGGACTAGCGTAGGTCGCTACGAGCAGTACTTC	CASSSGTSVGRYEQYF
TRBD2	TRBV9	15	-	TRBJ2-3	TGTGCCAGCAGCGTTCCCCTCAATAGCGGGGATACGCAGTATTTT	CASSVPLNSGDTQYF
-	TRBV7-9	13	-	TRBJ1-1	TGTGCCAGCAGCGCGGGACGTGGGACTGAAGCTTTCTTT	CASSAGRGTEAFF
-	TRBV30	13	-	TRBJ2-7	TGTGCCTGGAGTTTCGGGGTGAACTACGAGCAGTACTTC	CAWSFGVNYEQYF
-	TRBV11-2	15	-	TRBJ1-2	TGTGCCAGCAGCTATGGAGGACTGGGGAACTATGGCTACACCTTC	CASSYGGLGNYGYTF
TRBD1	TRBV5-1	17	-	TRBJ2-7	TGCGCCAGCAGTCCCCCTACAACAGGACAGGGGGTCTACGAGCAGTACTTC	CASSPPTTGQGVYEQYF
-	TRBV19	16	once	TRBJ2-3	TGTGCCACCCGACGGAGGGACGAACTCATCACAGATACGCAGTATTTT	CATRRRDELITDTQYF
-	TRBV7-8	14	-	TRBJ1-1	TGTGCCAGCAGCTTAGCGGGCCCCAACACTGAAGCTTTCTTT	CASSLAGPNTEAFF
TRBD1	TRBV27	16	-	TRBJ2-7	TGTGCCAGCAGTTCCCTCTCCCGGACAGGGGTGGGCGAGCAGTACTTC	CASSSLSRTGVGEQYF
-	TRBV4-1	13	-	TRBJ2-7	TGCGCCAGCAGCCTAGCGGTCTCCTACGAGCAGTACTTC	CASSLAVSYEQYF